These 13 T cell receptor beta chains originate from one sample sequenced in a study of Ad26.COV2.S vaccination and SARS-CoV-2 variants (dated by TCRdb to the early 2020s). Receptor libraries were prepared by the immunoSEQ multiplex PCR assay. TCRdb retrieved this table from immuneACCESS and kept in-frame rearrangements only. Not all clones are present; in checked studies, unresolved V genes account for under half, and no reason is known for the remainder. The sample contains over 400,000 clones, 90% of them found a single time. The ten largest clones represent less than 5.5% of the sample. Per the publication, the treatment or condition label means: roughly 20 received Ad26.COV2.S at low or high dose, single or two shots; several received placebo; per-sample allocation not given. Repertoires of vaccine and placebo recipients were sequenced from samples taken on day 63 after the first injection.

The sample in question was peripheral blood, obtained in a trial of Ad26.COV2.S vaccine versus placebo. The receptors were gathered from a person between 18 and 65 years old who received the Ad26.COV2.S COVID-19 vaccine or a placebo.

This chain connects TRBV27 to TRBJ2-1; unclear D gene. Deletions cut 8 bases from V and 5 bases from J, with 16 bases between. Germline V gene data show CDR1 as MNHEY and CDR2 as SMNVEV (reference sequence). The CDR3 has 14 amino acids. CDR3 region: CASARPDANNEQFF. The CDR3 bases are TGTGCCAGCGCCAGGCCTGATGCGAACAATGAGCAGTTCTTC.

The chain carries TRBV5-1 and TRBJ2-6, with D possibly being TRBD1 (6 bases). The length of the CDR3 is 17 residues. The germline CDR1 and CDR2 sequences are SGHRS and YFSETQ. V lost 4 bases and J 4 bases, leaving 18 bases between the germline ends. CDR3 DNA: TGCGCCAGCAGCCCCCTACAGGGACCGGCGGGGGCCAACGTCCTGACTTTC. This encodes CASSPLQGPAGANVLTF.

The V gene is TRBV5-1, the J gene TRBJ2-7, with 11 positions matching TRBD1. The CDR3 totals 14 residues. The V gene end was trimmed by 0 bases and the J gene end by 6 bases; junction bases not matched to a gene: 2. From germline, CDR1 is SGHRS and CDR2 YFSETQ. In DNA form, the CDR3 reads TGCGCCAGCAGCTTGGGGACAGGGGGCTCCGAGCAGTACTTC. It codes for CASSLGTGGSEQYF.

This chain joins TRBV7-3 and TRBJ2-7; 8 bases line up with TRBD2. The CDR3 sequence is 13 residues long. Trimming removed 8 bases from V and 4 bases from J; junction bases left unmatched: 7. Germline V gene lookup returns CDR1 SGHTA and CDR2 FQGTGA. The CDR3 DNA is TGTGCCAGCTCCGGGACTAGACCGTACGAGCAGTACTTC. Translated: CASSGTRPYEQYF.

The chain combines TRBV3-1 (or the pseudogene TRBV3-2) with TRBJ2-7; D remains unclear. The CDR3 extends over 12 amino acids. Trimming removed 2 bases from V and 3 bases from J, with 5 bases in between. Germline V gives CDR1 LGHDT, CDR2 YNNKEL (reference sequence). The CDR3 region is CASSQTFYEQYF. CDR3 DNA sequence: TGTGCCAGCAGCCAAACATTCTACGAGCAGTACTTC.

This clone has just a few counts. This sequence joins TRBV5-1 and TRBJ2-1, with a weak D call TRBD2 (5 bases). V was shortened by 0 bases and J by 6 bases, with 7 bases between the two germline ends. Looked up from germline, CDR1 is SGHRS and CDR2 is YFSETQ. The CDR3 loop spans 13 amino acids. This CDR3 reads CASSLVLANEQFF. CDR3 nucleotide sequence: TGCGCCAGCAGCTTGGTGCTAGCCAATGAGCAGTTCTTC.

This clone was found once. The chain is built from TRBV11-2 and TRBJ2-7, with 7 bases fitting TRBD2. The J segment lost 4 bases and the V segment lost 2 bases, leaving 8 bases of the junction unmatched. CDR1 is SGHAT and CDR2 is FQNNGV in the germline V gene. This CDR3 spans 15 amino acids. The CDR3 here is CASSLSLAEGYEQYF. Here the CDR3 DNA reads TGTGCCAGCAGCTTATCGCTAGCGGAGGGATACGAGCAGTACTTC. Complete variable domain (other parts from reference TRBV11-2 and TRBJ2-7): EAGVAQSPRYKIIEKRQSVAFWCNPISGHATLYWYQQILGQGPKLLIQFQNNGVVDDSQLPKDRFSAERLKGVDSTLKIQPAKLEDSAVYLCASSLSLAEGYEQYFGPGTRLTVT.

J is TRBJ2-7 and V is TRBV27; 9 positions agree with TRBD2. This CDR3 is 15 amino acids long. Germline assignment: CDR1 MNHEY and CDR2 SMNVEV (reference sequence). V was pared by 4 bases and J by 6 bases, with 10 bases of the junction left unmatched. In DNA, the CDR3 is TGTGCCAGCAGTTACAGCGGGAGGACCCCAGGCGAGCAGTACTTC. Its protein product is CASSYSGRTPGEQYF.

Here the CDR3 reads CASSLVAGAHYEQYF. CDR3 in DNA: TGTGCCAGCAGCTTAGTCGCGGGAGCTCACTACGAGCAGTACTTC. V usage is TRBV11-2 and J usage is TRBJ2-7; 7 nucleotides match TRBD2. The CDR3 is made up of 15 amino acids. The V and J ends lost 1 base and 3 bases, in that order; junction bases with no gene match: 6. Per the germline V gene, CDR1 is SGHAT and CDR2 is FQNNGV.

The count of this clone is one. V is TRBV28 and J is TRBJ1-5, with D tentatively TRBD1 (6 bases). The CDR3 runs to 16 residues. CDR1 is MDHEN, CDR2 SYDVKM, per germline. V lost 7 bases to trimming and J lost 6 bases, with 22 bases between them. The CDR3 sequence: CASTPLAGGYGQPQHF. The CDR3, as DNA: TGTGCCAGCACCCCCTTGGCGGGGGGCTACGGTCAGCCCCAGCATTTT.

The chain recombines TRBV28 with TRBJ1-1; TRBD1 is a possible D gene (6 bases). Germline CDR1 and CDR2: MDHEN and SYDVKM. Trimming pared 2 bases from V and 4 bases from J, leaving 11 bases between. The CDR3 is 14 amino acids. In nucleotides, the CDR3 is TGTGCCAGCAGTTTACCAGGGGCAATCACTGAAGCTTTCTTT. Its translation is CASSLPGAITEAFF.

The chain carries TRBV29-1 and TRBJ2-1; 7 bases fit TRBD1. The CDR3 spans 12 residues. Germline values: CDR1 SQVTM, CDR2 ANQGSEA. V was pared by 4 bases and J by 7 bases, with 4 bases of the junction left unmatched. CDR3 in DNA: TGCAGCGTTGCCCAGACAGGGAATGAGCAGTTCTTC. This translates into CSVAQTGNEQFF.

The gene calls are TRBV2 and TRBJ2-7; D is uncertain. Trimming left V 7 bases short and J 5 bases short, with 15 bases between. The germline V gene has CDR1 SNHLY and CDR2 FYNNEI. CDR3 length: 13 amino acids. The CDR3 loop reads CASMEGRSDEQYF. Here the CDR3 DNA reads TGTGCCAGCATGGAAGGAAGGAGTGACGAGCAGTACTTC.